The clone carrying this T cell receptor beta chain was recorded at least ten times. What it binds is not known. This entry belongs to a study of CD8+CD57+ T cells in acquired aplastic anemia. Study as a whole: CD4+ and CD8+ cells, once sorted, gave DNA averaging approximately 3 ug. Study-wide points: CD8+ Simpson's diversity showed no significant patient-control difference.

V lost 1 base, J lost 3 bases, and 3 bases stayed unmatched. CDR1 and CDR2 from the germline V gene are SGHTA and FQGTGA. The length of the CDR3 is 16 residues. Those patients picked for sequencing had displayed CD8+CD57+ cell expansion on flow cytometry. TCR beta VDJ combinations and CDR3 sequences were profiled from genomic DNA. One entry per CDR3 protein, called by TCRdb with MiXCR from the reads. The sample holds 310,000 or so distinct CDR3 sequences, approximately 57% seen once. Sequenced material: sorted CD4+, CD8+, or CD8+CD57+ T cells (not recorded which) from PBMCs. The clonotype originates from a human donor with aplastic anemia. V and J are TRBV7-3 and TRBJ2-3; 11 nucleotides match TRBD2. The CDR3 here is CASSLRLAGGTDTQYF. CDR3 bases: TGTGCCAGCAGCTTAAGGCTAGCGGGGGGAACAGATACGCAGTATTTT.